This paragraph covers one TCR beta chain sequence. This sample was included in a study of cytomegalovirus exposure and HLA in healthy donors. Trimming removed 6 bases from V and 2 bases from J, with 10 bases in between. The germline V gene has CDR1 MNHEY and CDR2 SMNVEV (reference sequence). The CDR3 sequence is 13 residues long. Here immunoSEQ multiplex PCR was the method, and the copy in TCRdb shows in-frame clones only, minus some. Among some 210,000 clones, approximately 82% were seen once, and the ten largest hold roughly 5.5%. Input material: PBMCs. The rearrangement links TRBV27 to TRBJ1-2; D is unclear. The TCR sequence derives from a woman under 30 in good health and CMV-seronegative. The CDR3 sequence: CASSPTLNYGYTF. DNA for the CDR3: TGTGCCAGCAGCCCCACACTAAACTATGGCTACACCTTC.